This entry features one TCR beta chain sequence. The target of this receptor is not known. No base quality values were provided; no much bigger clone lies one nucleotide off. TCRbeta CDR3 regions were amplified from genomic DNA by means of the immunoSEQ Assay, a bias-controlled multiplex PCR. The paper's data handling went like this. Nucleated cell counts per sample were estimated from amplification of reference gene primers within the assay. Sequence reads were collapsed and filtered to measure the absolute abundance of every unique TCRbeta CDR3 rearrangement. Productive Simpson clonality was computed per sample as the square root of Simpson's diversity index over productive rearrangements. Not all clones reach the TCRdb copy of this immuneACCESS table, which keeps in-frame sequences only. Checked studies attribute under half of the gap to unresolved V genes and leave the rest unexplained. D and trimming come from the DNA, and the V and J calls and clone size come from that table. The sample has about 70,000 clones on record, roughly 80% of them singletons. The ten top clones hold about 4.8% of the sample.

The data originate from a study of blood T cell repertoires in COVID-19 (dated by TCRdb to the early 2020s). General notes on the study: The collaborator samples originated in the United States, Italy and Spain and spanned the acute and convalescent phases of COVID-19. The prospective study material was composed of cDNA or gDNA derived from T cells, B-cell-depleted T cells, or PBMCs. The dataset comprised deeply sampled blood TCRbeta repertoires from subjects exposed to, actively infected with, or recovered from COVID-19. The repertoires were released in a freely available public database intended as a resource for research on the immune response to SARS-CoV-2. Samples came from the ongoing ImmuneRACE study (first 160 participants) plus 1,254 subjects from 6 global collaborators. Nearly every sample came with metadata listing a de-identified subject ID, COVID-19 status, age in years and sex. Where available, HLA class I and class II types were taken from metadata supplied by the sample provider and were not determined by assay-based typing. The paper as a whole reports these results and caveats: How much clinical and demographic metadata was included differed by source and by participant, and the metadata was provided uncurated.

Relative to germline, V is 7 bases shorter and J is 3 bases shorter, with 15 bases between their ends. Taken from the germline V gene, the CDR1 and CDR2 loops are MDHEN and SYDVKM. The CDR3 starts with the cysteine, ends with the phenylalanine, and has 14 residues. Only the CDR3 part of the read is kept: 42 bases, read in frame from the first base. Collaborating institutions collected whole blood in K2EDTA tubes following their own protocols. For TCRbeta analysis, collaborators shipped samples in one of three forms: frozen whole blood, isolated PBMCs, or DNA extracted from either of those sample types.

Input material: peripheral blood. The sequence came from a woman older than 75 with active or convalescent COVID-19. The rearranged chain carries TRBV28 and TRBJ1-1; the D gene is perhaps TRBD1, on 6 matching bases. CDR3 protein: CASTVGGPHTEAFF. The DNA sequence reads TGTGCCAGCACTGTGGGGGGGCCCCACACTGAAGCTTTCTTT.